This TCR beta chain comes out of a study of OX40 agonist ivuxolimab in advanced cancers. Method: immunoSEQ multiplex PCR; TCRdb's copy keeps in-frame clones and lacks some. The sample carries about 30,000 clones, roughly 74% recorded once. V was clipped by 4 bases and J by 2 bases, with 9 bases between them. This CDR3 spans 13 amino acids. The germline gives CDR1 KGHSH, CDR2 LQKENI. This sequence originates from an adult with an advanced solid tumor such as melanoma, head and neck, liver or kidney cancer. The starting material was CD4+ or CD8+ T cells sorted from blood, obtained in a trial of the OX40 agonist ivuxolimab. This sequence joins TRBV18 and TRBJ2-7; the D gene is possibly TRBD1 (5 bases). CDR3 sequence (DNA): TGTGCCAGCTCACTTGACAGTACCTACGAGCAGTACTTC. Its protein is CASSLDSTYEQYF. Variable domain in full (rest from reference TRBV18 and TRBJ2-7): NAGVMQNPRHLVRRRGQEARLRCSPMKGHSHVYWYRQLPEEGLKFMVYLQKENIIDESGMPKERFSAEFPKEGPSILRIQQVVRGDSAAYFCASSLDSTYEQYFGPGTRLTVT.